The rows below give T cell receptor beta chains drawn from one sample of a study of T-cell memory formation after mild COVID-19. TCRdb re-analysed the 5' RACE reads in MiXCR, keeping a single row per CDR3 protein. In the table there are about 400,000 distinct CDR3 sequences, 23% of which are singletons. Sequencing input: PBMCs or a T cell subset sorted from them (not recorded which). These receptor sequences come from an adult woman who had mild COVID-19 (a few samples of this study predate the infection). Cell type and time point are not known. CDR3s include the opening cysteine and the closing phenylalanine or tryptophan. The D gene is left open where the match is weak. Rows give clone size only sometimes, using once, few, many, or a class for an expanded clone.

V: TRBV19; J: TRBJ1-1; size: few; D: NA; DNA: TGTGCCAGTAGTCGACAGGTTCTGAACACTGAAGCTTTCTTT; CDR3: CASSRQVLNTEAFF
V: TRBV20-1; J: TRBJ2-1; size: NA; D: NA; DNA: TGCAGTGCTAGGTCTAGGACCGACAATGAGCAGTTCTTC; CDR3: CSARSRTDNEQFF
V: TRBV20-1; J: TRBJ2-2; size: NA; D: NA; DNA: TGCAGTGCTAGAGGGGCGAACACCCCGACCGGGGAGCTGTTTTTT; CDR3: CSARGANTPTGELFF
V: TRBV7-2; J: TRBJ2-3; size: NA; D: TRBD1; DNA: TGTGCCAGCAGCTCCGCGCCGGGACAGGCCCTTCGGCAGTATTTT; CDR3: CASSSAPGQALRQYF
V: TRBV10-3; J: TRBJ2-3; size: NA; D: TRBD2; DNA: TGTGCCATCAGGAGCGGGAGTTGGTCCCTCACAGATACGCAGTATTTT; CDR3: CAIRSGSWSLTDTQYF
V: TRBV12-3/TRBV12-4; J: TRBJ2-1; size: NA; D: NA; DNA: TGTGCCAGCAGTTTAAGGCAGGCTTCCAATGAGCAGTTCTTC; CDR3: CASSLRQASNEQFF
V: TRBV5-1; J: TRBJ1-1; size: few; D: NA; DNA: TGCGCCAGCAGCTTGGTGGGGGTACAGAACACTGAAGCTTTCTTT; CDR3: CASSLVGVQNTEAFF
V: TRBV29-1; J: TRBJ2-1; size: few; D: NA; DNA: TGCAGCGTTTCTCTCTGGGGGAGCAATCACAATGAGCAGTTCTTC; CDR3: CSVSLWGSNHNEQFF
V: TRBV27; J: TRBJ2-7; size: NA; D: NA; DNA: TGTGCCAGCAGTTCGGGCGGGCAGGGGATGAGCTACGAGCAGTACTTC; CDR3: CASSSGGQGMSYEQYF
V: TRBV5-1; J: TRBJ2-7; size: few; D: NA; DNA: TGCGCCAGCAGCTTGTTAAGTTTGGCGGGTTCGAGCTCCTACGAGCAGTACTTC; CDR3: CASSLLSLAGSSSYEQYF
V: TRBV20-1; J: TRBJ2-3; size: few; D: NA; DNA: TGCAGTGCTCTTCCGAGCACAGATACGCAGTATTTT; CDR3: CSALPSTDTQYF
V: TRBV9; J: TRBJ2-2; size: NA; D: NA; DNA: TGTGCCAGCAGCGTAGATGCCCTTCCGACCGGGGAGCTGTTTTTT; CDR3: CASSVDALPTGELFF
V: TRBV7-9; J: TRBJ2-1; size: NA; D: NA; DNA: TGTGCCAGCAGCCTGGCCGGGACCATCTACAATGAGCAGTTCTTC; CDR3: CASSLAGTIYNEQFF
V: TRBV11-2; J: TRBJ2-7; size: NA; D: NA; DNA: TGTGCCAGCAGCTTAGATCGGTTAGAGAGCTCCTACGAGCAGTACTTC; CDR3: CASSLDRLESSYEQYF
V: TRBV20-1; J: TRBJ2-3; size: few; D: NA; DNA: TGCAGTGCAGGCCTGGCAGGGTCAAATACGCAGTATTTT; CDR3: CSAGLAGSNTQYF
V: TRBV6-6; J: TRBJ1-4; size: few; D: TRBD1; DNA: TGTGCCAGCACCCAAGACAGGGGGCGGAGGTTGGGGGATGAAAAACTGTTTTTT; CDR3: CASTQDRGRRLGDEKLFF
V: TRBV9; J: TRBJ1-6; size: few; D: NA; DNA: TGTGCCAGCAGCGGTTGGGATAATTCACCCCTCCACTTT; CDR3: CASSGWDNSPLHF
V: TRBV20-1; J: TRBJ2-7; size: few; D: NA; DNA: TGCAGTGTCCTTAGGGCTTCCGAGCAGTACTTC; CDR3: CSVLRASEQYF
V: TRBV10-3; J: TRBJ2-2; size: NA; D: NA; DNA: TGTGCCATCACGGTCACCGGGGAGCTGTTTTTT; CDR3: CAITVTGELFF
V: TRBV12-3/TRBV12-4; J: TRBJ1-1; size: NA; D: NA; DNA: TGTGCCAGCAGTTATTTTTCTGCCACTGAAGCTTTCTTT; CDR3: CASSYFSATEAFF
V: TRBV4-3; J: TRBJ2-1; size: NA; D: TRBD2; DNA: TGCGCCAGCAGCCAAGAGACTGGGACTAGCGGGATTTACAATGAGCAGTTCTTC; CDR3: CASSQETGTSGIYNEQFF